The 10 T cell receptor beta chains reported below all come from one sample, sequenced in a study of blood T cell repertoires in COVID-19 (dated by TCRdb to about 2020). Library generation was performed with the immunoSEQ multiplex PCR assay. TCRdb retrieved this table from immuneACCESS and kept in-frame rearrangements only. Not all clones are present; in checked studies, unresolved V genes account for under half, and no reason is known for the remainder. Here the sample has around 160,000 clones; 75% to 85% occur a single time. Jointly, the top ten make up roughly 8.3% of the sample. The specimen was peripheral blood. These receptors originate from a human donor with acute or convalescent COVID-19. The donor label of this sample is uncertain.

The rearrangement links TRBV5-4 to TRBJ1-3; 7 nucleotides agree with TRBD1. Germline CDR1 is SGHNT and CDR2 is YYREEE (reference sequence). V trimming: 7 bases; J trimming: 0 bases; junction bases outside the gene matches: 7. CDR3 length equals 15 residues. CDR3 sequence: CASSSGQHSGNTIYF. The CDR3 DNA reads as TGTGCCAGCTCGTCGGGACAGCACTCTGGAAACACCATATATTTT.

V gene TRBV19 combines with J gene TRBJ1-3, with no clear D. V was shortened by 8 bases and J by 1 base, with 9 bases between the two germline ends. The CDR3 contains 13 residues. Germline V gene lookup returns CDR1 LNHDA and CDR2 SQIVND (reference sequence). The CDR3 coding sequence is TGTGCCAGTCAGCGGGAATCTGGAAACACCATATATTTT. Its translation is CASQRESGNTIYF.

V is TRBV28 and J is TRBJ1-6; TRBD1 matches 7 bases. The CDR3 sequence is 15 residues long. Germline lookup yields CDR1 MDHEN and CDR2 SYDVKM. The junction had 8 bases not matched to a gene; V was cut back by 5 bases and J by 7 bases. CDR3 bases: TGTGCCAGCAGTACCCCGGAGGGACAGAATTCACCCCTCCACTTT. This translates into CASSTPEGQNSPLHF.

The V call is TRBV5-1, the J call TRBJ2-1; TRBD2 might be the D (7 bases). The germline gives CDR1 SGHRS, CDR2 YFSETQ. The CDR3 extends over 15 amino acids. V was pared by 7 bases and J by 0 bases, with 14 bases between. The CDR3 DNA reads as TGCGCCAGCGGGAGGGGGGCGAGCTCCTACAATGAGCAGTTCTTC. Translated, it gives CASGRGASSYNEQFF.

The rearrangement links TRBV27 to TRBJ2-7, with 8 bases fitting TRBD1. The CDR3 loop spans 15 amino acids. The J segment lost 0 bases and the V segment lost 4 bases, leaving 5 bases of the junction unmatched. The germline V gene encodes CDR1 MNHEY and CDR2 SMNVEV (reference sequence). CDR3 coding DNA: TGTGCCAGCAGTTACCGGGACAGGAGCTCCTACGAGCAGTACTTC. Its translation: CASSYRDRSSYEQYF.

The rearrangement uses TRBV10-3 and TRBJ2-2; 9 bases map to TRBD1. The CDR3 loop spans 14 amino acids. V was pared by 11 bases and J by 6 bases, with 10 bases of the junction left unmatched. Per germline, CDR1 ENHRY and CDR2 SYGVKD. CDR3 amino acids: CAVKRDRDAGELFF. As DNA, the CDR3 is TGTGCCGTTAAGAGGGACAGGGATGCCGGGGAGCTGTTTTTT.

V and J are TRBV6-6 and TRBJ2-3, with D perhaps TRBD2 (7 bases). The germline CDR1 and CDR2 sequences are MNHNY and SVGAGI (reference sequence). Trimming pared 5 bases from V and 2 bases from J, leaving 14 bases between. The CDR3 is made up of 15 amino acids. DNA of the CDR3: TGTGCCAGCAGTCCCCCCGGGGGGCTCACAGATACGCAGTATTTT. Translated: CASSPPGGLTDTQYF.

The V gene is TRBV19, the J gene TRBJ2-1; TRBD1 matches 9 bases. The J segment lost 15 bases and the V segment lost 3 bases, leaving 6 bases of the junction unmatched. Germline V gene data show CDR1 as LNHDA and CDR2 as SQIVND (reference sequence). The CDR3 sequence is 12 residues long. The CDR3 sequence is CASSMKGQGRFF. The DNA of the CDR3 is TGTGCCAGTAGTATGAAAGGACAGGGGCGGTTCTTC.

The chain is built from TRBV5-8 and TRBJ1-5, with a tentative D call TRBD1 (6 bases). V lost 5 bases and J 4 bases, leaving 16 bases between the germline ends. The V gene's germline CDR1 is SGHTS and CDR2 YDEGEE. The CDR3 is 15 amino acids. The CDR3 reads CASRVRGEENQPQHF. CDR3 bases: TGTGCCAGCAGGGTCAGGGGAGAGGAGAATCAGCCCCAGCATTTT.

This chain connects TRBV6-5 to TRBJ1-5; 12 bases are a match to TRBD1. Germline loops: CDR1 MNHEY, CDR2 SVGAGI. The CDR3 has 15 residues. V lost 6 bases, J lost 5 bases, and 5 bases stayed unmatched. The CDR3 DNA is TGTGCCAGCAGAGCAGGGGACAGGGGGCATCAGCCCCAGCATTTT. As protein: CASRAGDRGHQPQHF.